The next 30 T cell receptor beta chains were all read from a single sample in a study of cytomegalovirus exposure and HLA in healthy donors. TCRdb's copy holds only in-frame clones and misses some; the assay was immunoSEQ multiplex PCR. The table records about 120,000 clones, around 87% of them present only once. The sequencing sample was made of PBMCs. The receptors originated from a woman aged 18 to 35 in good health and CMV-seropositive.

The chain uses TRBV28 and TRBJ1-2, with 8 bases matching TRBD1. This CDR3 is 14 amino acids long. V shed 6 bases, J shed 7 bases, and the junction held 10 bases outside the gene matches. The germline CDR1 and CDR2 sequences are MDHEN and SYDVKM. DNA of the CDR3: TGTGCCAGCAGACCCACCGGACAGGGAGGTGGCTACACCTTC. The encoded protein is CASRPTGQGGGYTF.

V usage is TRBV7-2 and J usage is TRBJ2-7, with a weak D call TRBD2 (6 bases). Trimming took off 1 base at V and 6 bases at J, with 16 bases between the two ends. Per the germline V gene, CDR1 is SGHTA and CDR2 is FQGNSA. The CDR3 has 15 amino acids. The CDR3 region is CASSLDGGKAREQYF. As DNA, the CDR3 is TGTGCCAGCAGCTTAGACGGCGGGAAAGCTCGCGAGCAGTACTTC.

The V call is TRBV29-1, the J call TRBJ2-1; TRBD2 agrees at 9 bases. CDR1 and CDR2 (germline): SQVTM, ANQGSEA. With 3 bases clipped from V and 9 bases from J, the junction kept 15 bases outside the gene matches. The CDR3 has 16 residues. This CDR3 reads CSVELGLGSGRGEQFF. CDR3 DNA sequence: TGCAGCGTTGAGTTGGGGCTGGGTAGCGGGAGAGGTGAGCAGTTCTTC.

The chain has TRBV29-1 and TRBJ2-2; D possibly corresponds to TRBD1 (6 bases). V lost 7 bases and J lost 3, with 12 bases in between. The CDR3 consists of 13 residues. The germline gives CDR1 SQVTM, CDR2 ANQGSEA. The chain's CDR3 is CSALGGDTGELFF. The CDR3 DNA reads TGCAGCGCCTTAGGGGGTGACACCGGGGAGCTGTTTTTT.

V usage is TRBV2 and J usage is TRBJ1-3, with D perhaps matching TRBD1 (6 bases). CDR3 length: 16 amino acids. Germline V CDR1 and CDR2: SNHLY, FYNNEI. The V gene lost 7 bases and the J gene lost 2 bases, with 18 bases spanning the gap. The CDR3 DNA reads TGTGCCAGCACTGAGGGCCACGGGGGGCCTGGAAACACCATATATTTT. This codes for CASTEGHGGPGNTIYF.

V is TRBV20-1 and J is TRBJ2-1; D ambiguous. The germline V gene encodes CDR1 DFQATT and CDR2 SNEGSKA (reference sequence). The V and J ends lost 4 bases and 7 bases respectively, with 8 bases between them. CDR3 length equals 11 residues. This CDR3 reads CSAIPPNEQFF. In DNA, the CDR3 is TGCAGTGCTATTCCTCCTAATGAGCAGTTCTTC.

The V and J genes are TRBV6-5 and TRBJ2-2, with 9 bases matching TRBD2. The CDR3 consists of 15 residues. V trimming: 2 bases; J trimming: 5 bases; junction bases outside the gene matches: 3. Looked up from germline, CDR1 is MNHEY and CDR2 is SVGAGI. In DNA form, the CDR3 reads TGTGCCAGCAGTTACCGCCTAGCGGGGACCGGGGAGCTGTTTTTT. Translation gives CASSYRLAGTGELFF.

DNA for the CDR3: TGCGCCAGCAGCTTCTCCGGACAGATGGAAGTAGGCTACACCTTC. Translating it yields CASSFSGQMEVGYTF. The rearrangement joins TRBV5-1 to TRBJ1-2, with D perhaps matching TRBD1 (6 bases). The V gene lost 2 bases and the J gene lost 8 bases, with 19 bases spanning the gap. The CDR3 loop spans 15 amino acids. CDR1 and CDR2 (germline): SGHRS, YFSETQ.

The CDR3 coding sequence is TGCGCCAGCAGCCAAGATCAGGGGCCCTACGAGCAGTACTTC. It encodes CASSQDQGPYEQYF. The chain links TRBV4-3 to TRBJ2-7, with a tentative D call TRBD1 (6 bases). V was trimmed by 0 bases and J by 2 bases, leaving 8 bases between them. CDR1 and CDR2 from the germline V gene are LGHNA and YSLEER. The CDR3 covers 14 residues.

The chain has TRBV9 and TRBJ1-5, with D perhaps TRBD1 (5 bases). There are 16 residues in the CDR3. V lost 0 bases and J 2 bases, leaving 12 bases between the germline ends. CDR1 and CDR2 (germline): SGDLS, YYNGEE. CDR3 DNA sequence: TGTGCCAGCAGCGTAGGGGGCGACGTTGGCAATCAGCCCCAGCATTTT. It yields the protein CASSVGGDVGNQPQHF.

V gene TRBV25-1 combines with J gene TRBJ2-1; TRBD2 matches 7 bases. CDR1 MGHDK and CDR2 SYGVNS come from the germline V gene. Losses at the gene ends were 4 bases for V and 8 bases for J; bases not matched to a gene: 8. CDR3 length: 14 residues. The CDR3 DNA reads TGTGCCAGCAGTGCTAGCGGAGGGGCAGATGAGCAGTTCTTC. It yields the protein CASSASGGADEQFF.

The CDR3 sequence is CASSPRRDRAANTGELFF. CDR3 bases: TGTGCCAGCAGCCCCCGTAGGGACAGGGCCGCGAACACCGGGGAGCTGTTTTTT. The genes are TRBV11-3 and TRBJ2-2; 9 bases line up with TRBD1. Germline CDR1 and CDR2: SGHNT and YENEEA. The J segment lost 0 bases and the V segment lost 5 bases, leaving 10 bases of the junction unmatched. CDR3 size: 18 residues.

The chain carries TRBV7-9 and TRBJ1-2, with D possibly being TRBD1 (6 bases). V shed 4 bases and J shed 0 bases, with 15 bases lying between them. This CDR3 is built from 16 residues. Germline V gives CDR1 SEHNR, CDR2 FQNEAQ (reference sequence). The CDR3 loop is CASSSWGQRANYGYTF. The CDR3 region has the DNA TGTGCCAGCAGCTCCTGGGGGCAGAGGGCTAACTATGGCTACACCTTC.

The J gene is TRBJ1-2, the V gene TRBV18; no definite D call. CDR1 and CDR2 from the germline V gene are KGHSH and LQKENI. CDR3 length: 14 amino acids. V was cut by 3 bases and J by 1 base, with 9 bases left in between. DNA of the CDR3: TGTGCCAGCTCACCCCCGGTCGTTAACTATGGCTACACCTTC. It codes for CASSPPVVNYGYTF.

The chain carries TRBV5-6 and TRBJ1-2, with D hard to call. Per the germline V gene, CDR1 is SGHDT and CDR2 is YYEEEE. The CDR3 spans 13 residues. V lost 0 bases to trimming and J lost 8 bases, with 11 bases between them. DNA of the CDR3: TGTGCCAGCAGCTTGGACGTCCCACGGGGCTACACCTTC. Translation gives CASSLDVPRGYTF.

This clone has just a few counts. The chain couples TRBV7-2 to TRBJ1-6; 9 bases are shared with TRBD1. Looked up from germline, CDR1 is SGHTA and CDR2 is FQGNSA. J lost 10 bases, V lost 5 bases, and 9 bases had no gene match. The CDR3 spans 15 residues. The CDR3 coding sequence is TGTGCCAGCAGCCCAGATAGGGACAGGGTGTCACCCCTCCACTTT. Its protein product is CASSPDRDRVSPLHF.

V is TRBV5-1 and J is TRBJ2-5, with D maybe TRBD1 (6 bases). Looked up from germline, CDR1 is SGHRS and CDR2 is YFSETQ. This CDR3 is 13 amino acids long. With 4 bases removed from V and 1 base from J, the gap between germline ends came to 8 bases. The CDR3, as DNA: TGCGCCAGCAGCAGGGGGATCCAAGAGACCCAGTACTTC. Protein: CASSRGIQETQYF.

The genes are TRBV5-1 and TRBJ2-2; D uncertain. The CDR3 covers 15 residues. Deletions cut 7 bases from V and 7 bases from J, with 20 bases between. Germline CDR1 is SGHRS and CDR2 is YFSETQ. CDR3 loop: CASCLYRTDIGELFF. The CDR3 region has the DNA TGCGCCAGCTGTCTGTACAGAACCGACATCGGGGAGCTGTTTTTT.

V gene TRBV4-2 combines with J gene TRBJ1-5, with D unclear. The CDR3 loop spans 13 amino acids. Per germline, CDR1 LGHNA and CDR2 YNFKEQ. V gave up 0 bases and J gave up 3 bases, with 3 bases separating them. The CDR3: CASSQDNNQPQHF. CDR3 in DNA: TGTGCCAGCAGCCAAGATAACAATCAGCCCCAGCATTTT.

The rearrangement joins TRBV6-1 to TRBJ1-5, with a weak D call TRBD1 (5 bases). Trimming removed 11 bases at V and 7 bases at J, with 21 bases between. Germline V gene data show CDR1 as MNHNS and CDR2 as SASEGT. This CDR3 is 14 amino acids long. The CDR3 region has the DNA TGTGCCGGGGGGACTGAGAGGGTTGGACAGCCCCAGCATTTT. It specifies CAGGTERVGQPQHF.

The chain combines TRBV30 with TRBJ2-1, with D possibly TRBD2 on 7 matching bases. The CDR3 covers 16 residues. Germline V lookup: CDR1 GTSNPN, CDR2 SVGIG (reference sequence). The germline V and J ends were trimmed by 4 bases and 4 bases, with 20 bases remaining between them. The CDR3 sequence: CAWILRGGGRYNEQFF. CDR3 bases: TGTGCCTGGATTCTAAGAGGGGGGGGGCGATACAATGAGCAGTTCTTC.

The chain joins TRBV6-5 to TRBJ2-2, with 7 bases lining up with TRBD1. This CDR3 comprises 14 residues. CDR1 is MNHEY, CDR2 SVGAGI, per germline. J lost 3 bases, V lost 6 bases, and 4 bases had no gene match. This CDR3 is CASSHRGDTGELFF. For the CDR3, the DNA is TGTGCCAGCAGCCACAGGGGTGACACCGGGGAGCTGTTTTTT.

This sequence joins TRBV27 and TRBJ2-5; 7 nucleotides align to TRBD1. In germline, CDR1 is MNHEY, CDR2 SMNVEV (reference sequence). This CDR3 has 14 amino acids. After removal of 4 bases from V and 2 bases from J, the junction contained 4 bases not matched to a gene. The CDR3 reads CASSSGQQQETQYF. The CDR3 nucleotides read TGTGCCAGCAGTTCGGGACAGCAGCAAGAGACCCAGTACTTC.

The chain uses TRBV19 and TRBJ1-5, with TRBD1 as a possible D gene (5 bases). The CDR3 consists of 15 residues. Germline CDR1 and CDR2: LNHDA and SQIVND (reference sequence). V was clipped by 2 bases and J by 4 bases, with 12 bases between them. Written as DNA, the CDR3 is TGTGCCAGTAGTATATATGGACACCCAAATCAGCCCCAGCATTTT. This translates into CASSIYGHPNQPQHF.

J is TRBJ2-7 and V is TRBV5-1, with TRBD2 matching 8 bases. The germline V gene has CDR1 SGHRS and CDR2 YFSETQ. The CDR3 consists of 15 residues. Trimming at V came to 4 bases and at J to 0 bases, leaving 6 bases not matched to a gene. DNA for the CDR3: TGCGCCAGCAGCCCGGTTAGCGGGACCTCCTACGAGCAGTACTTC. Translation gives CASSPVSGTSYEQYF.

The chain joins TRBV5-4 to TRBJ1-2, with 7 bases fitting TRBD1. With 4 bases clipped from V and 2 bases from J, the junction kept 8 bases outside the gene matches. The CDR3 runs to 15 residues. Germline CDR1 SGHNT, CDR2 YYREEE (reference sequence). The CDR3 loop is CASSPESGGNYGYTF. In nucleotides, the CDR3 is TGTGCCAGCAGCCCAGAGTCAGGGGGAAACTATGGCTACACCTTC. Full variable domain (outside the CDR3, taken from reference TRBV5-4 and TRBJ1-2): ETGVTQSPTHLIKTRGQQVTLRCSSQSGHNTVSWYQQALGQGPQFIFQYYREEENGRGNFPPRFSGLQFPNYSSELNVNALELDDSALYLCASSPESGGNYGYTFGSGTRLTVV.

The genes are TRBV5-6 and TRBJ2-4, with D perhaps TRBD1 (5 bases). The V gene lost 0 bases and the J gene lost 8 bases, with 12 bases spanning the gap. Germline lookup yields CDR1 SGHDT and CDR2 YYEEEE. The CDR3 is 14 amino acids. In DNA form, the CDR3 reads TGTGCCAGCAGCTTGGGGCAGGGTGGTTACATTCAGTACTTC. It specifies CASSLGQGGYIQYF.

The V and J genes are TRBV4-1 and TRBJ1-1, with a weak D call TRBD1 (5 bases). Trimming removed 1 base from V and 3 bases from J, with 12 bases in between. Germline CDR1 and CDR2: MGHRA and YSYEKL. The CDR3 has 15 residues. The CDR3 sequence: CASSQVSSGYTEAFF. CDR3 sequence (DNA): TGCGCCAGCAGCCAAGTTAGTTCAGGGTACACTGAAGCTTTCTTT.

The chain links TRBV19 to TRBJ2-7, with 10 positions matching TRBD1. Per the germline V gene, CDR1 is LNHDA and CDR2 is SQIVND (reference sequence). The CDR3 totals 17 residues. The V gene end was trimmed by 4 bases and the J gene end by 6 bases; junction bases not matched to a gene: 15. CDR3 residues: CASSRGDRGRENSEQYF. DNA for the CDR3: TGTGCCAGTAGTAGAGGAGACAGGGGGCGCGAAAACTCCGAGCAGTACTTC.

The V and J genes are TRBV18 and TRBJ2-3; TRBD1 matches at 10 bases. After removal of 0 bases from V and 7 bases from J, the junction contained 10 bases not matched to a gene. CDR1 is KGHSH, CDR2 LQKENI, per germline. The CDR3 has 17 residues. Here the CDR3 reads CASSPPPGTGVSNTQYF. CDR3 sequence (DNA): TGTGCCAGCTCACCACCCCCCGGGACAGGGGTATCAAATACGCAGTATTTT.